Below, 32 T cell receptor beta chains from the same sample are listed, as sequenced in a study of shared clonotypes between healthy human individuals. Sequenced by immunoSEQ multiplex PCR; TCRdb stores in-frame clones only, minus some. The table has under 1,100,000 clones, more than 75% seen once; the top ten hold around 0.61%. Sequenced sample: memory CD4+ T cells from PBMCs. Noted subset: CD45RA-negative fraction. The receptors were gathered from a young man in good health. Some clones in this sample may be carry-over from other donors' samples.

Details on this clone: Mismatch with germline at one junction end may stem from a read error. This CDR3 is CASSAPGVIF. DNA of the CDR3: TGTGCCAGCAGCGCTCCCGGGGTCATTTTT. V and J are TRBV11-1 and TRBJ1-1; no reliable D call. The CDR3 consists of 10 residues. Germline V gives CDR1 SGHAT, CDR2 FQDESV (reference sequence).

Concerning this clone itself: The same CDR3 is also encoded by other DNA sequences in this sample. The CDR3 reads CASRRDTEAFF. Written as DNA, the CDR3 is TGTGCCAGCAGGCGGGACACTGAAGCTTTCTTT. The V gene is TRBV2, the J gene TRBJ1-1; no firm D call. Trimming removed 6 bases at V and 3 bases at J, with 5 bases between. From germline, CDR1 is SNHLY and CDR2 FYNNEI. The CDR3 is 11 residues long.

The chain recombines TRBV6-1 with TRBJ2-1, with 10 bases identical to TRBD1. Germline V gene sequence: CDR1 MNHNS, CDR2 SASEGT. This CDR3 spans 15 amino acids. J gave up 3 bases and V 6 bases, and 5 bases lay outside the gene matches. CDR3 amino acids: CASRTGTGVYNEQFF. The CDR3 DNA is TGTGCCAGCAGGACCGGGACAGGGGTCTACAATGAGCAGTTCTTC.

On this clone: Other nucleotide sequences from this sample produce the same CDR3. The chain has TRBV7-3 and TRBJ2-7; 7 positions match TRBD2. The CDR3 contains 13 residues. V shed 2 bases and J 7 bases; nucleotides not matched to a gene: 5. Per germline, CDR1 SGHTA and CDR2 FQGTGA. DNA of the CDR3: TGTGCCAGCAGCTTACGTAGGGGAGGGGAGCAGTACTTC. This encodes CASSLRRGGEQYF. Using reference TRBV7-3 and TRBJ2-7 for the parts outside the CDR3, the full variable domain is GAGVSQTPSNKVTEKGKYVELRCDPISGHTALYWYRQSLGQGPEFLIYFQGTGAADDSGLPNDRFFAVRPEGSVSTLKIQRTERGDSAVYLCASSLRRGGEQYFGPGTRLTVT.

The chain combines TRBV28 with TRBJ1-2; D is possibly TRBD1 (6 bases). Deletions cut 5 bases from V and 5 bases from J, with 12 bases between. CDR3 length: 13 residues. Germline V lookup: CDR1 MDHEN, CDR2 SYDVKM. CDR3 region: CASSATGRYGYTF. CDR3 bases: TGTGCCAGCAGTGCTACAGGGCGGTATGGCTACACCTTC.

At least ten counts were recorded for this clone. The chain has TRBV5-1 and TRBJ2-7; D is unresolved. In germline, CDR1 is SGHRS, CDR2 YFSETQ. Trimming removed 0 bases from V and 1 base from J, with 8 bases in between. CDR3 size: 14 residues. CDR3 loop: CASSLAVESYEQYF. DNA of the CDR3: TGCGCCAGCAGCTTGGCCGTGGAATCCTACGAGCAGTACTTC.

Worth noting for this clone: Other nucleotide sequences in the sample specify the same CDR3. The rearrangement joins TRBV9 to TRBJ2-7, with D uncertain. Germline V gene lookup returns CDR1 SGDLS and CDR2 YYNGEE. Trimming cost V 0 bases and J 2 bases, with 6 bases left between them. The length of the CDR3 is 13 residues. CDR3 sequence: CASSVGLAYEQYF. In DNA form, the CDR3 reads TGTGCCAGCAGCGTAGGGCTGGCCTACGAGCAGTACTTC.

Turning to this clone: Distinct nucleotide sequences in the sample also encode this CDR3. The CDR3 coding sequence is TGTGCCAGCAGCTTCGGCAATGAGCAGTTCTTC. Encoded protein: CASSFGNEQFF. The gene calls are TRBV11-3 and TRBJ2-1; the D is unclear. Germline V gene data show CDR1 as SGHNT and CDR2 as YENEEA. Trimming left V 3 bases short and J 6 bases short, with 3 bases between. The CDR3 contains 11 residues.

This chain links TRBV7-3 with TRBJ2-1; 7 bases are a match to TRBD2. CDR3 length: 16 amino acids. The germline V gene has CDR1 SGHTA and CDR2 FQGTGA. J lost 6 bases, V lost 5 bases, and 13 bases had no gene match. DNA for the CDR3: TGTGCCAGCAGCCCCTTCGTGACTAGCCCCCTCAATGAGCAGTTCTTC. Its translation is CASSPFVTSPLNEQFF.

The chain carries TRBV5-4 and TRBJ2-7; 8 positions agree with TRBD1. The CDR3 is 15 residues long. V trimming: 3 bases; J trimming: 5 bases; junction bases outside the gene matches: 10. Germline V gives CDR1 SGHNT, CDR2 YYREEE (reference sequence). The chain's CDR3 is CASSSPGTGVDEQYF. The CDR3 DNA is TGTGCCAGCAGCTCACCCGGGACAGGAGTCGACGAGCAGTACTTC.

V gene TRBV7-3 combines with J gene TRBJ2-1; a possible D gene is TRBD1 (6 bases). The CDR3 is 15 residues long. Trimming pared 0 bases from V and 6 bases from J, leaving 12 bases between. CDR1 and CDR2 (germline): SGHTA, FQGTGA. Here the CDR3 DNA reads TGTGCCAGCAGCTTAACTCGTCAGGGGTCCAATGAGCAGTTCTTC. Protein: CASSLTRQGSNEQFF.

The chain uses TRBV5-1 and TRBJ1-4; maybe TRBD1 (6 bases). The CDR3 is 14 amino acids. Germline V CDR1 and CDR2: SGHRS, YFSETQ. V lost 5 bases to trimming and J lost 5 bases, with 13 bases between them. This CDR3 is CASRPDSLNEKLFF. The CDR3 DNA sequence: TGCGCCAGCAGGCCGGACAGCTTGAATGAAAAACTGTTTTTT.

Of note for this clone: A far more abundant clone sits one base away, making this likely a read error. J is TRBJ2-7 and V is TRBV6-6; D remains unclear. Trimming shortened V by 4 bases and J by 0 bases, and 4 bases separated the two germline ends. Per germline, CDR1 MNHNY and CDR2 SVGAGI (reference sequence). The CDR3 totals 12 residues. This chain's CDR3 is CASSFSSYEQYF. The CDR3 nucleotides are TGTGCCAGCAGTTTCAGCTCCTACGAGCAGTACTTC.

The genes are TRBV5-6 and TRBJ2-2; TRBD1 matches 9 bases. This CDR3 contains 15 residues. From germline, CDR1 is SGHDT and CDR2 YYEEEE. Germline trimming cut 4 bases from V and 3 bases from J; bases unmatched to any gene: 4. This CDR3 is CASSGTGRDTGELFF. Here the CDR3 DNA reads TGTGCCAGCAGCGGGACAGGGAGGGACACCGGGGAGCTGTTTTTT.

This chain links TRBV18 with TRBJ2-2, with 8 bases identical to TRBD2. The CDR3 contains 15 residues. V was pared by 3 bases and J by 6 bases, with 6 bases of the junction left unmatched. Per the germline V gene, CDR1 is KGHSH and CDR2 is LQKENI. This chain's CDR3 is CASSPTSGESGELFF. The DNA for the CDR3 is TGTGCCAGCTCACCCACTAGCGGCGAGTCCGGGGAGCTGTTTTTT.

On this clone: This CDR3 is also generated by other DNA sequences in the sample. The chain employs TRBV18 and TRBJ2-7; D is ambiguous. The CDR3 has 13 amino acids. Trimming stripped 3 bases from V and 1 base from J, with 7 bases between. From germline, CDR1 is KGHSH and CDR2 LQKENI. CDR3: CASSPSGSYEQYF. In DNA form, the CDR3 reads TGTGCCAGCTCACCTTCCGGTTCCTACGAGCAGTACTTC.

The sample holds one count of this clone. This chain's CDR3 is CASSMGMNTEAFF. In nucleotides, the CDR3 is TGTGCCAGCAGTATGGGAATGAACACTGAAGCTTTCTTT. The genes are TRBV2 and TRBJ1-1; no clear D. The CDR3 sequence is 13 residues long. V dropped 5 bases and J dropped 0 bases, with 7 bases sitting between them. Germline V gives CDR1 SNHLY, CDR2 FYNNEI.

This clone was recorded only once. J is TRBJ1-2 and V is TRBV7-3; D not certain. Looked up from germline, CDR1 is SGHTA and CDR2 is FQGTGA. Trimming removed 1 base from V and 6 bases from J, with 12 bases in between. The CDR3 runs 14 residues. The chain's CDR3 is CASSLRARGHGYTF. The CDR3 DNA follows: TGTGCCAGCAGCTTAAGGGCCAGAGGCCATGGCTACACCTTC. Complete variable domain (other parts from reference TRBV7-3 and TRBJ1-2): GAGVSQTPSNKVTEKGKYVELRCDPISGHTALYWYRQSLGQGPEFLIYFQGTGAADDSGLPNDRFFAVRPEGSVSTLKIQRTERGDSAVYLCASSLRARGHGYTFGSGTRLTVV.

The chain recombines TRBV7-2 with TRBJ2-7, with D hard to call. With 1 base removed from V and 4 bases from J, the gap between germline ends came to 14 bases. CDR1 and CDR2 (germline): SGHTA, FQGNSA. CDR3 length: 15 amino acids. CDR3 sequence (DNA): TGTGCCAGCAGCTTAGTAGGTGGTTCCTCTTACGAGCAGTACTTC. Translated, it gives CASSLVGGSSYEQYF. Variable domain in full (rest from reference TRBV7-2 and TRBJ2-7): GAGVSQSPSNKVTEKGKDVELRCDPISGHTALYWYRQSLGQGLEFLIYFQGNSAPDKSGLPSDRFSAERTGGSVSTLTIQRTQQEDSAVYLCASSLVGGSSYEQYFGPGTRLTVT.

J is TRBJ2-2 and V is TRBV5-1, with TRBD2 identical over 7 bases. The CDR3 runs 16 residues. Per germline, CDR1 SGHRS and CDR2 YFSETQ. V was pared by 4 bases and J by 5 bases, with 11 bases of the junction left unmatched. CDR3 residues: CASSGSDGRRTGELFF. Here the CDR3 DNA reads TGCGCCAGCAGCGGGTCGGACGGGAGGCGGACCGGGGAGCTGTTTTTT.

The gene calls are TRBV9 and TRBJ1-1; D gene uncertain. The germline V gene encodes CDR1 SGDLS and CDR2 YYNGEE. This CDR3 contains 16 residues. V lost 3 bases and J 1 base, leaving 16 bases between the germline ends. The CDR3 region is CASSAKGGFKNTEAFF. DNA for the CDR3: TGTGCCAGCAGCGCAAAAGGAGGGTTTAAGAACACTGAAGCTTTCTTT.

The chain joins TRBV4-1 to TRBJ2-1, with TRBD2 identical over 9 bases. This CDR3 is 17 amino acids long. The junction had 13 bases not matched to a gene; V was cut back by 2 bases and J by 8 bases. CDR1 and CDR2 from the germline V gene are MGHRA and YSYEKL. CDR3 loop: CASSQNPSGGRVDEQFF. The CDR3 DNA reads TGCGCCAGCAGCCAAAACCCGTCAGGCGGGAGGGTTGATGAGCAGTTCTTC.

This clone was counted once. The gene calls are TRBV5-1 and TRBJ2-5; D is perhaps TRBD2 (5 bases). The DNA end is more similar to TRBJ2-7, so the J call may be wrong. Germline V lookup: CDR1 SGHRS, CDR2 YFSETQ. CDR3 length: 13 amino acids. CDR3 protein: CASSLEEGYEQYF. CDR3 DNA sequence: TGCGCCAGCAGCTTGGAAGAGGGATACGAGCAGTACTTC.

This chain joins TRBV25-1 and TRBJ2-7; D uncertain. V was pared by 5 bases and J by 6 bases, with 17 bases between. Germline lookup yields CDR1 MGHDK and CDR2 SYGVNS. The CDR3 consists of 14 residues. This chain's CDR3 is CASSPPSVGREQYF. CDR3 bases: TGTGCCAGCAGTCCCCCTTCGGTCGGTCGCGAGCAGTACTTC.

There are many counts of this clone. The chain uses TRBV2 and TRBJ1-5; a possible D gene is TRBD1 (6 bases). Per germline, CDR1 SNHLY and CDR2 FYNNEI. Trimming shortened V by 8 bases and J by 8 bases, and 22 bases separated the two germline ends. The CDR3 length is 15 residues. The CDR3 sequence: CASVGRGAVGEPQHF. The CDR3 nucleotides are TGTGCCAGCGTTGGTCGGGGGGCAGTCGGAGAGCCCCAGCATTTT.

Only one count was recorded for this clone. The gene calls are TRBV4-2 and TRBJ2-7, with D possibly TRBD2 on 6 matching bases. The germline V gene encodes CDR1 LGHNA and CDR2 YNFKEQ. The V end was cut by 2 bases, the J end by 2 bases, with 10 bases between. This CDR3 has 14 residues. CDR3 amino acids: CASSQLAWTYEQYF. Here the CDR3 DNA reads TGTGCCAGCAGCCAACTAGCGTGGACCTACGAGCAGTACTTC.

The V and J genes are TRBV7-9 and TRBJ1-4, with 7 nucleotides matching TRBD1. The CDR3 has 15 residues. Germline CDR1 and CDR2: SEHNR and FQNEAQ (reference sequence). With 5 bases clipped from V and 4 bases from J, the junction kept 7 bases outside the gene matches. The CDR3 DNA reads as TGTGCCAGCAGCCCCCTGACAGGGAATAATGAAAAACTGTTTTTT. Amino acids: CASSPLTGNNEKLFF. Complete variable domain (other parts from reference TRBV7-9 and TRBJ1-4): DTGVSQNPRHKITKRGQNVTFRCDPISEHNRLYWYRQTLGQGPEFLTYFQNEAQLEKSRLLSDRFSAERPKGSFSTLEIQRTEQGDSAMYLCASSPLTGNNEKLFFGSGTQLSVL.

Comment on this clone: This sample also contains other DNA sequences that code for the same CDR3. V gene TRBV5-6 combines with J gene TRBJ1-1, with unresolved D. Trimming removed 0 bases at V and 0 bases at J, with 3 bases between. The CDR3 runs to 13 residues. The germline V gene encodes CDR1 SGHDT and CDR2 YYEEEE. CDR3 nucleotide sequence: TGTGCCAGCAGCTTGGCATTGAACACTGAAGCTTTCTTT. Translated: CASSLALNTEAFF.

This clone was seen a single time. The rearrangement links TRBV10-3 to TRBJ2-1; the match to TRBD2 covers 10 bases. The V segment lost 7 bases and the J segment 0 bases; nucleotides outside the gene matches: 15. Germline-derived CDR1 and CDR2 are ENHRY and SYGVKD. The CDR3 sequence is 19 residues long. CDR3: CAITGRGASGSYSYNEQFF. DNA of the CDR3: TGTGCCATCACAGGGCGAGGGGCTAGCGGGAGCTACTCCTACAATGAGCAGTTCTTC.

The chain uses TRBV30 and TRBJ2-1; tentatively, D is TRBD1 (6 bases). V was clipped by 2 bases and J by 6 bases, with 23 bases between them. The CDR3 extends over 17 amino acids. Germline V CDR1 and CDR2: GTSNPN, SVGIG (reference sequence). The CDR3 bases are TGTGCCTGGAGTCAATCCCCGTGGGCCAGGGGAGTCAATGAGCAGTTCTTC. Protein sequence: CAWSQSPWARGVNEQFF.

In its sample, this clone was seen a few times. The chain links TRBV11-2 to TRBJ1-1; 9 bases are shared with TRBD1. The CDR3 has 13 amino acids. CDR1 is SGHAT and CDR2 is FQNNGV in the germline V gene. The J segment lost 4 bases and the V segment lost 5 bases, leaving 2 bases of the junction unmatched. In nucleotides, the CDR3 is TGTGCCAGCAGCCCGGACAGGGGCACTGAAGCTTTCTTT. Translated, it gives CASSPDRGTEAFF.

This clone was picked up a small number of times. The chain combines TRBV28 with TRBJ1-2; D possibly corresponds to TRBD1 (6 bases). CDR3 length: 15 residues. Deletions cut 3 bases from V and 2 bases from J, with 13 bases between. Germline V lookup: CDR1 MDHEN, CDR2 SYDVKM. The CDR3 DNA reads TGTGCCAGCAGTTTGGCGGGGGCCCGAAACTATGGCTACACCTTC. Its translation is CASSLAGARNYGYTF.